This T cell receptor beta chain stems from a study of T cells in localized non-small cell lung cancer. Broader study findings: When the top 100 tumor clones were examined, a median 57 of them also appeared in the adjacent lung, which was paired and uninvolved. Maximal T cell clonality occurred in uninvolved adjacent lung, with tumor ranking below it. A denser population of T cells in blood accompanied longer overall survival. Sequencing covered just one tumor region, so heterogeneity cannot be ruled out.

Per germline, CDR1 SGHRS and CDR2 YFSETQ. The CDR3 sequence is 16 residues long. V trimming: 4 bases; J trimming: 0 bases; junction bases outside the gene matches: 3. Measured with immunoSEQ multiplex PCR; TCRdb has only the in-frame clones, and not every one. Of about 43,000 clones in the sample, roughly nine tenths are singletons; the top ten hold about 10%. Of note for this clone: Its antigen is still unknown.

The J gene is TRBJ2-2, the V gene TRBV5-1; 10 bases align to TRBD2. The clonotype comes from a woman aged 40-69 years with stage II lung adenocarcinoma. The sequencing used PBMCs, collected before any cancer treatment. The CDR3 region has the DNA TGCGCCAGCAGCCTAGGACTAGCGGCGAACACCGGGGAGCTGTTTTTT. Translation gives CASSLGLAANTGELFF.